Listed below are T cell receptor beta chains from one sample, sequenced in a study of shared clonotypes between healthy human individuals. The protocol was immunoSEQ multiplex PCR, while the TCRdb copy is restricted to in-frame clones and leaves out a portion. Of approximately 590,000 clones in the sample, about 95% were seen once. Sequencing was carried out using naive CD8+ T cells sorted from blood. Every receptor here comes from a woman in her thirties in good health. Each CDR3 is given with its conserved first and last residue. A D gene is named only where the DNA matches it firmly. Where a row states a size, it is once, few, many or the class of an expanded clone; other rows omit it.

V gene	J gene	clone size	D gene	CDR3 protein	CDR3 DNA
TRBV2	TRBJ2-1	-	TRBD2	CASSAGLGSKSYNEQFF	TGTGCCAGCAGTGCCGGACTAGGCTCAAAATCATACAATGAGCAGTTCTTC
TRBV7-2	TRBJ1-2	few	-	CASSYQVVGARGGYTF	TGTGCCAGCAGCTACCAGGTGGTGGGCGCGAGGGGAGGCTACACCTTC
TRBV5-6	TRBJ2-3	-	-	CASSAKSDTQYF	TGTGCCAGCAGCGCGAAGTCGGATACGCAGTATTTT
TRBV10-1	TRBJ1-1	-	-	CASSAGHTNTEAFF	TGCGCCAGCAGTGCGGGACATACGAACACTGAAGCTTTCTTT
TRBV11-2	TRBJ2-5	-	TRBD2	CASSLLAGGMETQYF	TGTGCCAGCAGTTTGCTAGCGGGAGGAATGGAGACCCAGTACTTC
TRBV5-6	TRBJ2-1	once	-	CASSTGGPPNEQFF	TGTGCCAGCAGCACCGGTGGCCCCCCCAATGAGCAGTTCTTC
TRBV5-6	TRBJ1-5	-	-	CASSGGHSNQPQHF	TGTGCCAGCAGCGGGGGTCATAGCAATCAGCCCCAGCATTTT
TRBV7-9	TRBJ2-1	-	TRBD2	CASVGERREKDNEQFF	TGTGCCAGCGTAGGAGAACGGCGGGAGAAGGACAATGAGCAGTTCTTC
TRBV27	TRBJ2-1	-	TRBD1	CASTPGTGDYNEQFF	TGTGCCAGCACCCCCGGGACAGGGGACTACAATGAGCAGTTCTTC
TRBV7-6	TRBJ1-4	-	TRBD1	CASSWTGALGEKLFF	TGTGCCAGCAGCTGGACAGGGGCGCTGGGTGAAAAACTGTTTTTT
TRBV2	TRBJ1-3	once	-	CASSELVDPGNTIYF	TGTGCCAGCAGTGAATTGGTAGATCCTGGAAACACCATATATTTT
TRBV28	TRBJ2-1	-	-	CASGSNEQFF	TGTGCCAGCGGGAGCAATGAGCAGTTCTTC
TRBV7-9	TRBJ2-7	-	-	CASSPEGGGRYEQYF	TGTGCCAGCAGCCCGGAGGGGGGAGGCCGCTACGAGCAGTACTTC
TRBV15	TRBJ1-4	-	-	CATSSLGPASNEKLFF	TGTGCCACCAGCAGCCTTGGACCAGCCTCTAATGAAAAACTGTTTTTT
TRBV9	TRBJ2-7	-	TRBD1	CASSVDGTALYEQYF	TGTGCCAGCAGCGTAGACGGGACAGCCCTCTACGAGCAGTACTTC